These 24 T cell receptor beta chains were all obtained from the same sample, sequenced in a study of T cells in localized non-small cell lung cancer. Some clones are missing from TCRdb's copy, which holds only in-frame ones; the method was immunoSEQ multiplex PCR. The sample yields roughly 86,000 clones, approximately 84% seen once. The sequenced sample was peripheral blood, obtained before any cancer treatment. The receptors here all came from a man between 35 and 75 years old with stage I lung adenocarcinoma.

J is TRBJ1-5 and V is TRBV21-1. TRBV21-1 is a pseudogene. CDR3 length: 15 amino acids. CDR3 coding DNA: TGTGCCAGCAGCAAAGTCGCTAGGTGGTGTCAGCCCCAGCATTTT. It codes for CASSKVARWCQPQHF.

The chain uses TRBV5-6 and TRBJ2-7, with a possible D match to TRBD1 (6 bases). V lost 4 bases, J lost 5 bases, and 16 bases lay in between. Germline-derived CDR1 and CDR2 are SGHDT and YYEEEE. The CDR3 is 14 residues long. The CDR3 coding sequence is TGTGCCAGCAGCCCCCCAGGGACATACCACGAGCAGTACTTC. This gives the protein CASSPPGTYHEQYF.

The chain recombines TRBV4-2 with TRBJ2-7, with 15 bases fitting TRBD2. In germline, CDR1 is LGHNA, CDR2 YNFKEQ. There are 21 residues in the CDR3. The ends lost 2 bases at V and 4 bases at J; junction bases unmatched: 18. CDR3 nucleotides: TGTGCCAGCAGCCAACTGGCTACCCCGGGACTAGCGGGAGGATTGGATTACGAGCAGTACTTC. This codes for CASSQLATPGLAGGLDYEQYF.

This chain uses TRBV18 with TRBJ1-4; D remains unclear. Trimming cost V 2 bases and J 8 bases, with 9 bases left between them. CDR1 is KGHSH, CDR2 LQKENI, per germline. The CDR3 runs 13 residues. The CDR3 protein is CASSPGQGEKLFF. In DNA form, the CDR3 reads TGTGCCAGCTCACCAGGGCAAGGAGAAAAACTGTTTTTT.

The chain couples TRBV6-5 to TRBJ1-1; D call uncertain. Trimming cost V 8 bases and J 0 bases, with 13 bases left between them. The germline V gene has CDR1 MNHEY and CDR2 SVGAGI. The CDR3 is 14 amino acids. The CDR3 reads CASWETAMNTEAFF. CDR3 DNA: TGTGCCAGCTGGGAGACCGCGATGAACACTGAAGCTTTCTTT.

V gene TRBV5-4 combines with J gene TRBJ2-3, with unresolved D. The ends were cut back, 0 bases at V and 3 bases at J, with 8 bases in the middle. Germline V lookup: CDR1 SGHNT, CDR2 YYREEE (reference sequence). This CDR3 comprises 14 residues. The CDR3 sequence is CASSLVGVTDTQYF. The CDR3 region has the DNA TGTGCCAGCAGCTTGGTTGGGGTTACAGATACGCAGTATTTT. The full variable domain, in which reference TRBV5-4 and TRBJ2-3 provide the parts outside the CDR3, is ETGVTQSPTHLIKTRGQQVTLRCSSQSGHNTVSWYQQALGQGPQFIFQYYREEENGRGNFPPRFSGLQFPNYSSELNVNALELDDSALYLCASSLVGVTDTQYFGPGTRLTVL.

The V gene is TRBV4-1, the J gene TRBJ2-7; D possibly corresponds to TRBD1 (5 bases). Germline CDR1 reads MGHRA; CDR2 reads YSYEKL. Trimming removed 1 base at V and 0 bases at J, with 7 bases between. The CDR3 loop spans 14 amino acids. CDR3 sequence reads: CASSQVTVSYEQYF. The CDR3 DNA reads TGCGCCAGCAGCCAAGTGACAGTCTCCTACGAGCAGTACTTC.

The chain joins TRBV7-9 to TRBJ2-7; the match to TRBD2 covers 11 bases. This CDR3 spans 14 amino acids. Trimming removed 5 bases from V and 3 bases from J; junction bases left unmatched: 3. CDR1 and CDR2 from the germline V gene are SEHNR and FQNEAQ (reference sequence). CDR3 sequence (DNA): TGTGCCAGCAGCCCGGGGACTAGCGGCTACGAGCAGTACTTC. Its protein product is CASSPGTSGYEQYF.

V and J are TRBV7-8 and TRBJ2-7, with 11 bases identical to TRBD2. V was clipped by 5 bases and J by 4 bases; unmatched bases: 4. CDR3 size: 14 residues. From germline, CDR1 is SGHVS and CDR2 FQNEAQ. CDR3 nucleotide sequence: TGTGCCAGCAGCGACGGGACTAGCGGTTACGAGCAGTACTTC. Amino acid sequence: CASSDGTSGYEQYF.

The J gene is TRBJ2-1, the V gene TRBV9; 12 nucleotides line up with TRBD2. The CDR3 totals 15 residues. CDR1 SGDLS and CDR2 YYNGEE come from the germline V gene. The trim removed 1 base at V and 5 bases at J, leaving 1 base unmatched. Here the CDR3 reads CASSVRTSGNNEQFF. CDR3 DNA: TGTGCCAGCAGCGTACGGACTAGCGGGAACAATGAGCAGTTCTTC.

The rearrangement uses TRBV7-2 and TRBJ2-5; maybe TRBD2 (6 bases). Germline V lookup: CDR1 SGHTA, CDR2 FQGNSA. The V end lost 5 bases, the J end lost 5 bases, and 21 bases lay between the germline ends. This CDR3 spans 16 amino acids. CDR3 sequence reads: CASSPTRGATGETQYF. CDR3 DNA: TGTGCCAGCAGCCCAACTCGCGGGGCCACGGGGGAGACCCAGTACTTC.

This rearrangement joins TRBV20-1 to TRBJ1-2, with a possible D match to TRBD1 (6 bases). V was shortened by 6 bases and J by 7 bases, with 12 bases between the two germline ends. The CDR3 contains 11 residues. Per the germline V gene, CDR1 is DFQATT and CDR2 is SNEGSKA (reference sequence). The CDR3 here is CSAVKGGGYTF. In nucleotides, the CDR3 is TGCAGTGCCGTCAAGGGGGGTGGCTACACCTTC.

The rearrangement uses TRBV7-9 and TRBJ2-5; tentative D call: TRBD2 (6 bases). Germline CDR1 reads SEHNR; CDR2 reads FQNEAQ (reference sequence). The CDR3 is 15 residues long. The V end was cut by 7 bases, the J end by 5 bases, with 20 bases between. This CDR3 is CASNNGVGGYETQYF. The CDR3 DNA follows: TGTGCCAGCAATAACGGTGTAGGAGGGTACGAGACCCAGTACTTC.

This chain connects TRBV9 to TRBJ1-3, with D perhaps TRBD1 (5 bases). This CDR3 has 15 amino acids. The germline V gene has CDR1 SGDLS and CDR2 YYNGEE. The V end was cut by 0 bases, the J end by 4 bases, with 11 bases between. The CDR3 coding sequence is TGTGCCAGCAGCGTAGGCGGGGGAGAAGGAAACACCATATATTTT. Its protein product is CASSVGGGEGNTIYF. The whole variable domain, filled in from reference TRBV9 and TRBJ1-3, reads DSGVTQTPKHLITATGQRVTLRCSPRSGDLSVYWYQQSLDQGLQFLIQYYNGEERAKGNILERFSAQQFPDLHSELNLSSLELGDSALYFCASSVGGGEGNTIYFGEGSWLTVV.

This chain uses TRBV4-3 with TRBJ2-3; 7 nucleotides agree with TRBD2. V was clipped by 3 bases and J by 2 bases; unmatched bases: 11. The CDR3 loop spans 17 amino acids. Per the germline V gene, CDR1 is LGHNA and CDR2 is YSLEER. The chain's CDR3 is CASSQSSASGNTDTQYF. CDR3 sequence (DNA): TGCGCCAGCAGCCAGAGCTCGGCTAGCGGCAACACAGATACGCAGTATTTT.

The chain couples TRBV12-1 to TRBJ1-1; TRBD1 is the table's D call, not checked against the DNA. TRBV12-1 is noted as a pseudogene. This CDR3 is 18 amino acids long. In DNA form, the CDR3 reads TGTGCCAGCAGCTGGACAGGAGGGGATCGGCGGGAGAACACTGAAGCTTTCTTT. This sequence encodes CASSWTGGDRRENTEAFF.

J is TRBJ2-7 and V is TRBV7-9, with D hard to call. Germline V gene sequence: CDR1 SEHNR, CDR2 FQNEAQ (reference sequence). This CDR3 has 14 amino acids. The germline V and J ends were trimmed by 7 bases and 0 bases, with 13 bases remaining between them. The CDR3 DNA follows: TGTGCCAGCACGGACGGCCGACACTCCTACGAGCAGTACTTC. This gives the protein CASTDGRHSYEQYF.

The chain has TRBV5-6 and TRBJ2-1; 8 bases agree with TRBD1. The V gene's germline CDR1 is SGHDT and CDR2 YYEEEE. This CDR3 has 16 residues. V lost 4 bases, J lost 6 bases, and 12 bases stayed unmatched. CDR3 sequence (DNA): TGTGCCAGCAGCGGACAGGGAAGGTGGTCGTCCAATGAGCAGTTCTTC. Translation: CASSGQGRWSSNEQFF. Together with reference TRBV5-6 and TRBJ2-1, the CDR3 gives the full variable domain: DAGVTQSPTHLIKTRGQQVTLRCSPKSGHDTVSWYQQALGQGPQFIFQYYEEEERQRGNFPDRFSGHQFPNYSSELNVNALLLGDSALYLCASSGQGRWSSNEQFFGPGTRLTVL.

The chain carries TRBV30 and TRBJ2-3, with TRBD1 as a possible D gene (6 bases). The germline V gene has CDR1 GTSNPN and CDR2 SVGIG (reference sequence). The length of the CDR3 is 13 residues. Trimming took off 6 bases at V and 6 bases at J, with 16 bases between the two ends. The CDR3: CACSQGLADTQYF. The CDR3 DNA is TGTGCCTGTTCCCAGGGGCTGGCGGATACGCAGTATTTT.

The V call is TRBV7-8, the J call TRBJ2-2; unclear D gene. V lost 6 bases to trimming and J lost 1 base, with 15 bases between them. This CDR3 is built from 16 residues. Germline CDR1 reads SGHVS; CDR2 reads FQNEAQ. The CDR3 loop is CASSSRQDVNTGELFF. CDR3 nucleotides: TGTGCCAGCAGTTCCCGTCAGGACGTGAACACCGGGGAGCTGTTTTTT. The full variable domain, rest sourced from reference TRBV7-8 and TRBJ2-2, is GAGVSQSPRYKVAKRGQDVALRCDPISGHVSLFWYQQALGQGPEFLTYFQNEAQLDKSGLPSDRFFAERPEGSVSTLKIQRTQQEDSAVYLCASSSRQDVNTGELFFGEGSRLTVL.

This clone was counted a few times. V gene TRBV29-1 combines with J gene TRBJ1-1; D call uncertain. Germline CDR1 SQVTM, CDR2 ANQGSEA. Trimming took off 2 bases at V and 0 bases at J, with 7 bases between the two ends. The CDR3 loop spans 13 amino acids. The DNA of the CDR3 is TGCAGCGTTGAACGTGGGCTGAACACTGAAGCTTTCTTT. Its translation is CSVERGLNTEAFF.

The chain is built from TRBV27 and TRBJ2-1, with D tentatively TRBD2 (7 bases). V dropped 6 bases and J dropped 7 bases, with 19 bases sitting between them. The germline CDR1 and CDR2 sequences are MNHEY and SMNVEV (reference sequence). The CDR3 spans 15 residues. CDR3 DNA: TGTGCCAGCAGCGTTATGCTAGGGGGGGGAAATGAGCAGTTCTTC. Encoded protein: CASSVMLGGGNEQFF.

This chain uses TRBV13 with TRBJ1-5; TRBD1 might be the D (6 bases). From germline, CDR1 is PRHDT and CDR2 FYEKMQ (reference sequence). This CDR3 has 16 amino acids. The ends were cut back, 5 bases at V and 0 bases at J, with 14 bases in the middle. CDR3 sequence: CASSRAGALSNQPQHF. CDR3 sequence (DNA): TGTGCCAGCAGCCGGGCAGGGGCCCTTAGCAATCAGCCCCAGCATTTT.

The chain employs TRBV7-3 and TRBJ2-7, with a tentative D call TRBD2 (6 bases). The V and J ends lost 5 bases and 6 bases respectively, with 14 bases between them. Germline-derived CDR1 and CDR2 are SGHTA and FQGTGA. This CDR3 region has 13 residues. The CDR3: CASSRSGSREQYF. In DNA, the CDR3 is TGTGCCAGCAGCCGGAGCGGGTCTCGCGAGCAGTACTTC. Combining the CDR3 with reference TRBV7-3 and TRBJ2-7 gives the whole variable domain GAGVSQTPSNKVTEKGKYVELRCDPISGHTALYWYRQSLGQGPEFLIYFQGTGAADDSGLPNDRFFAVRPEGSVSTLKIQRTERGDSAVYLCASSRSGSREQYFGPGTRLTVT.